The clone carrying this T cell receptor beta chain has at least ten counts. Its antigen is not identified. This CDR3 spans 14 amino acids. V was trimmed by 3 bases and J by 1 base, leaving 12 bases between them. Germline V CDR1 and CDR2: SQVTM, ANQGSEA. The sample originates from a study of shared clonotypes between healthy human individuals. Study-level findings and limits: There were few donors, and this limited the genetic and exposure-history diversity represented.

Amplification in unsorted PBMC replicate PCRs started from around 0.3 ug DNA, which equals about 28,000 T cell genomes. The protocol was immunoSEQ multiplex PCR, while the TCRdb copy is restricted to in-frame clones and leaves out a portion. The sample shows fewer than 600,000 clones, around 79% of them seen only once. This clonotype originated in a middle-aged woman in good health. Some clones in this sample may be carry-over from other donors' samples. This rearrangement joins TRBV29-1 to TRBJ1-1; a possible D gene is TRBD1 (5 bases). Sequenced sample: PBMCs. CDR3 in DNA: TGCAGCGTTGAGAGGGGCAGCTCGAACACTGAAGCTTTCTTT. This gives the protein CSVERGSSNTEAFF.